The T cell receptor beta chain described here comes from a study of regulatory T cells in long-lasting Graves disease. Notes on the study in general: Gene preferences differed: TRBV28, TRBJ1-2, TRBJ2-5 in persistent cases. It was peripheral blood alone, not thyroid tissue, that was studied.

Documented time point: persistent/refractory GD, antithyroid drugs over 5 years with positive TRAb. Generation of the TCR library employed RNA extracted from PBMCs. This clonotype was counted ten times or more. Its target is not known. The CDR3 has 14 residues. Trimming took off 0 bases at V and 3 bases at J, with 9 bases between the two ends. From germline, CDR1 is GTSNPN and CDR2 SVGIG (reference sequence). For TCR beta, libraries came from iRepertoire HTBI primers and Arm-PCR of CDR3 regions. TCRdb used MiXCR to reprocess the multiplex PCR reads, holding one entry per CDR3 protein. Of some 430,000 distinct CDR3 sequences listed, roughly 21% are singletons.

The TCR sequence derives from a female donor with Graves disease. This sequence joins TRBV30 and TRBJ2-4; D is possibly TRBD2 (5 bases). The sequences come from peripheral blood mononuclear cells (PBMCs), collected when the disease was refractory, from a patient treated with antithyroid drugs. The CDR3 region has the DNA TGTGCCTGGAGTGTACTAGGCAGCAAAAACATTCAGTACTTC. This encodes CAWSVLGSKNIQYF.